This TCR beta chain was captured by sequencing in a study of PD-1 blockade in classical Hodgkin lymphoma. Across the study: Intravenous nivolumab at 3 mg/kg was given to patients every 2 weeks.

Repertoires were generated with immunoSEQ multiplex PCR, while TCRdb's copy carries only in-frame clones and drops some. The profile shows around 99,000 clones, about four fifths of them singletons. Findings and caveats of the study: Newly diagnosed patients were reported to exhibit reduced baseline TCR diversity relative to healthy donors.

Relapses following autologous stem cell transplantation were seen in all patients, with brentuximab vedotin exposure varying. As for this clone: What it recognizes is unknown.

This CDR3 has 15 amino acids. Looked up from germline, CDR1 is MDHEN and CDR2 is SYDVKM. With 6 bases removed from V and 2 bases from J, the gap between germline ends came to 14 bases. The chain links TRBV28 to TRBJ1-5; D gene unclear. The sequence was obtained from a human donor with classical Hodgkin lymphoma. The specimen comprised peripheral blood mononuclear cells (PBMCs), sampled before the second cycle of nivolumab. The CDR3 spells CASRREARGNQPQHF. DNA for the CDR3: TGTGCCAGCAGACGGGAGGCGAGGGGCAATCAGCCCCAGCATTTT.